This T cell receptor (beta chain) was identified during a study of blood T cell repertoires in COVID-19. Looking at the study overall: Material from acute and convalescent COVID-19 was sourced from the United States, Italy and Spain. Sample material is recorded as cDNA or gDNA derived from T cells, B-cell-depleted T cells, or PBMCs.

Methods used by the authors: Estimation of nucleated cell counts was performed using reference gene primer amplification. Produced via immunoSEQ multiplex PCR; TCRdb's table is partial and in-frame only. V and J calls and clone size are as listed in that table; D and trimming were resolved from the DNA. The repertoire consists of about 61,000 clones, with roughly 90% occurring once and the leading ten covering about a fifth. The germline gives CDR1 PRHDT, CDR2 FYEKMQ (reference sequence). After removal of 3 bases from V and 4 bases from J, the junction contained 3 bases not matched to a gene. The CDR3 length is 15 residues.

The sequence was collected from a woman in her fifties or sixties with active or convalescent COVID-19. The chain is built from TRBV13 and TRBJ2-2; 9 nucleotides match TRBD1. The sequenced sample consisted of peripheral blood. CDR3 bases: TGTGCCAGCAGCTTGGGACAGGGAATCACCGGGGAGCTGTTTTTT. It encodes CASSLGQGITGELFF.